This T cell receptor (beta chain) was documented in a study of shared T cell receptors in the human thymus (dated by TCRdb to about 2021). Some background on the complete study: The study examined how the human thymus generates shared, self-reactive T-cell receptor alpha chains.

CDR1 and CDR2 are drawn from the germline V gene: MGHRA, YSYEKL. Trimming takes 4 bases from V and 6 bases from J, and the germline ends sit 15 bases apart. CDR3 length: 14 amino acids, cysteine to phenylalanine. Of the read, only the CDR3 DNA is kept; its 42 bases are in frame from base 1. The library was prepared using the immunoSEQ multiplex PCR assay. TCRdb stores this immuneACCESS table with in-frame sequences only. Part of the clones is absent; in the studies checked, under half of the shortfall reflects unresolved V genes, and no reason is known for the rest. Counted in this sample were 550,000 to 800,000 clones; approximately 85% of them appeared once. The top ten clones comprise 0.0095% to 0.013% of the sample. Concerning this clone itself: What antigen it recognizes has not been identified. Base qualities are missing; no much larger clone stands one base away.

The sample was also reused in another study, on human thymus T cells. From the second report: Immunologically healthy infants undergoing open corrective cardiac surgery for congenital heart defects in Finland were used as donors. The thymus tissue came from surgical resects taken out during corrective cardiac surgery. Usage of V and J gene segments appeared to be biased in both the thymic and the peripheral blood repertoires. The related research reported highly overlapping thymic TCR repertoires among unrelated individuals. The study used under 10 infant thymus samples plus four related peripheral blood samples to characterize TCR alpha and beta repertoires. Donor ages ranging from about 6 to 244 days were recorded, and five to seven male and a couple of female infants were included in the cohort. Thymocytes were mechanically released from the tissue and were stored as pellets of roughly 9.5-30 million cells at -70 degrees C. Genomic DNA was extracted from frozen cell pellets with a QIAsymphony instrument. The immunoSEQ multiplex PCR assay was used to amplify the TCRB and TCRAD loci from a standardized quantity of quality-controlled genomic DNA. The amplicons spanned the V(D)J region and were long enough to cover the CDR3 and allow V and J genes to be identified. Through the commercial immunoSEQ service, the amplicons were sequenced on an Illumina platform. Corrections for primer bias and sequencing errors followed previously described methods, while TCRAD and TCRB definitions were based on the IMGT database. Repertoires were analysed with immunoSEQ Analyzer 3.0 and VDJTools, covering basic statistics, V/J segment usage, diversity estimates, rarefaction and pairwise overlap. To estimate diversity, the Chao1, ChaoE, Efron-Thisted, Shannon and inverse Simpson indices were applied, and diversity was also estimated on datasets down-sampled to the smallest sample. Repertoire overlap was determined by strict matching of CDR3 nucleotide sequence, V gene and J gene, and Jaccard-based multidimensional scaling clustering was applied. Thymus samples yielded on average roughly 840,000 unique TCRB clonotypes, compared with 80,000 to 85,000 from blood samples.

The source is a girl less than two years old with a congenital heart defect. Donor details come from another sample of the same person, matched by shared clones. The sequenced sample consisted of thymocytes. The chain was built from TRBV4-1 and TRBJ1-2; TRBD1 could be the D gene, as 6 bases match. CDR3 loop: CASSPHTGLNGYTF. The DNA sequence is as follows: TGCGCCAGCAGCCCCCATACAGGGCTAAATGGCTACACCTTC.